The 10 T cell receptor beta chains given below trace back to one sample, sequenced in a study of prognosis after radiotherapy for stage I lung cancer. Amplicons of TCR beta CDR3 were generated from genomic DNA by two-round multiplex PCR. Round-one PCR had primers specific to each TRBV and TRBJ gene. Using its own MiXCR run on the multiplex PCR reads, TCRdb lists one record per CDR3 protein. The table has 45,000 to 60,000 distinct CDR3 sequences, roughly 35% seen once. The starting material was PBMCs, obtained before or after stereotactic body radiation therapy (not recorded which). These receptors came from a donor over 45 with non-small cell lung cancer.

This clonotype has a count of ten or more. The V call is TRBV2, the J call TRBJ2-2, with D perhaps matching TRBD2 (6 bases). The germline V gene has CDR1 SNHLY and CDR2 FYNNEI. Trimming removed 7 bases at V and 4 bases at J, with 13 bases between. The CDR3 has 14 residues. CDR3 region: CASKTGSPTGELFF. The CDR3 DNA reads TGTGCCAGCAAGACCGGGAGTCCCACCGGGGAGCTGTTTTTT.

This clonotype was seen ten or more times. The CDR3 spells CASSEQPGSYGYTF. The CDR3 nucleotides read TGTGCCAGCAGTGAGCAGCCGGGTAGCTATGGCTACACCTTC. The V call is TRBV6-4, the J call TRBJ1-2, with no clear D. V lost 3 bases, J lost 4 bases, and 12 bases lay in between. CDR3 length: 14 residues. Germline values: CDR1 MRHNA, CDR2 SNTAGT.

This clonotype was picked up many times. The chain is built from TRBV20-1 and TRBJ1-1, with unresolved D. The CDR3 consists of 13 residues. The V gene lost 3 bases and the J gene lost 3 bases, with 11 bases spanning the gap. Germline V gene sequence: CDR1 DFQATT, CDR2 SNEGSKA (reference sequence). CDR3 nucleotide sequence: TGCAGTGCTAGGGGTGACCGGGACACTGAAGCTTTCTTT. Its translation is CSARGDRDTEAFF.

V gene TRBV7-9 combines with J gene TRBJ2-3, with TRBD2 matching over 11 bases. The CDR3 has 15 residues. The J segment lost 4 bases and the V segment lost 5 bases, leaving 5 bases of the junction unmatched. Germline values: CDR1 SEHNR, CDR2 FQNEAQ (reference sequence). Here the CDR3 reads CASSALAGGPDTQYF. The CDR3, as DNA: TGTGCCAGCAGCGCCCTAGCGGGAGGTCCAGATACGCAGTATTTT.

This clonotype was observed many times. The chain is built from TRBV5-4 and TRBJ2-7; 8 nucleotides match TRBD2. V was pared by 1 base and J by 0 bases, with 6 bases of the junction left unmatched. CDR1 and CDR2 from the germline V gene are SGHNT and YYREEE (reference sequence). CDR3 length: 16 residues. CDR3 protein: CASSLTSGAHSYEQYF. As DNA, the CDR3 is TGTGCCAGCAGCTTGACTAGCGGAGCACACTCCTACGAGCAGTACTTC.

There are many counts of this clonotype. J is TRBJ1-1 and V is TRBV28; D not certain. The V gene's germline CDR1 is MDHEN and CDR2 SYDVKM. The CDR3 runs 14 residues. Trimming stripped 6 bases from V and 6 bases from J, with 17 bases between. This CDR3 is CASSLAGGEAEAFF. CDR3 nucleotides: TGTGCCAGCAGCCTGGCTGGCGGGGAGGCTGAAGCTTTCTTT.

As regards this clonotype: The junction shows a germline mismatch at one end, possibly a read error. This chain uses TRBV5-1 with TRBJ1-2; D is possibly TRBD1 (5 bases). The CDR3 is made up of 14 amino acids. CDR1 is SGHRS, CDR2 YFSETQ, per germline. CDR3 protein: CSSSVRQTTYGYTF. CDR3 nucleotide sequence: TGCTCCAGCAGCGTGAGACAGACAACGTATGGCTACACCTTC.

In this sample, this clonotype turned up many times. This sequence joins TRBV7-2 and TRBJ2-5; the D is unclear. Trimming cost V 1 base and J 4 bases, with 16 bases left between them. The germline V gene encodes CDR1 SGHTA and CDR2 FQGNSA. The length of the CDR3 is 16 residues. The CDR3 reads CASSLGLGHLVETQYF. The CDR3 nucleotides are TGTGCCAGCAGCTTAGGGCTAGGGCACCTGGTAGAGACCCAGTACTTC.

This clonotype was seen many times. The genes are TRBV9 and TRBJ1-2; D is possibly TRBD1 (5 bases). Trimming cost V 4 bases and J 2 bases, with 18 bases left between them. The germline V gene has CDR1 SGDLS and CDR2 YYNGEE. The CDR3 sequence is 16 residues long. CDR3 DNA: TGTGCCAGCAGCCTTTGGGGGGGGGAGGACAACTATGGCTACACCTTC. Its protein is CASSLWGGEDNYGYTF.

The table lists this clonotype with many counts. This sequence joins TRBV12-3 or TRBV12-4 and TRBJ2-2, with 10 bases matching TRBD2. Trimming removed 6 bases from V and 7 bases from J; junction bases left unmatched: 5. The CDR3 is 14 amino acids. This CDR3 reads CASRLAGVGGELFF. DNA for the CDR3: TGTGCCAGCAGGCTAGCGGGAGTGGGCGGGGAGCTGTTTTTT.